Listed below are T cell receptor beta chains from one sample, sequenced in a study of OX40 agonist ivuxolimab in advanced cancers. Repertoires were generated with immunoSEQ multiplex PCR, while TCRdb's copy carries only in-frame clones and drops some. Here the sample spans about 32,000 clones, around 83% being singletons. The source was CD4+ or CD8+ T cells sorted from blood, collected in a trial of the OX40 agonist ivuxolimab. These receptors were collected from an adult with an advanced solid tumor such as melanoma, head and neck, liver or kidney cancer. Both conserved end residues are trimmed from each CDR3.

V gene: TRBV6-5; CDR3 protein: ASSYRGGDSPLH
V gene: TRBV13; CDR3 protein: ASSSRQVASYEQY
V gene: TRBV5-4; CDR3 protein: ASSPGLAGVDEQY
V gene: TRBV29-1; CDR3 protein: SVEEGDTEAF
V gene: TRBV6-6; CDR3 protein: ASSLGEGEQY
V gene: TRBV7-2; CDR3 protein: ASSLAGGPVDTQY
V gene: TRBV13; CDR3 protein: ASSLAGARRVAF
V gene: TRBV11-2; CDR3 protein: ASSLVASGRSHHGELF
V gene: TRBV7-2; CDR3 protein: ASSFLDDTYEQY
V gene: TRBV19; CDR3 protein: ASSIFFASGSNEQF
V gene: TRBV9; CDR3 protein: ASSPWGYNEQF